This T cell receptor (beta chain) comes out of a study of cytomegalovirus exposure and HLA in healthy donors. Overall study context: According to later analysis, the same platform produced the 90 to 150 validation and approximately 700 first-cohort repertoires.

Assay: immunoSEQ multiplex PCR; the TCRdb copy retains only in-frame clones and omits some. This sample carries some 180,000 clones, roughly 81% of them seen once, and the ten largest clones take around 1.2%. Looked up from germline, CDR1 is MNHNY and CDR2 is SVGAGI (reference sequence). CDR3 size: 16 residues. Trimming took 5 bases from V and 5 from J; bases not matched to a gene: 10. The chain has TRBV6-6 and TRBJ2-2; 8 bases are shared with TRBD1. The origin of this receptor is a woman under 40 in good health and CMV-seronegative. Sequenced sample: PBMCs. CDR3 loop: CASSGDRGMGTGELFF. CDR3 DNA: TGTGCCAGCAGTGGTGACAGGGGTATGGGTACCGGGGAGCTGTTTTTT.